A selection of T cell receptor beta chains follows, all from one sample in a study of cytomegalovirus exposure and HLA in healthy donors. The method was immunoSEQ multiplex PCR; TCRdb's version includes in-frame clones alone and lacks a portion of them. The sample data list some 120,000 clones. The material sequenced was PBMCs. All receptors derive from a man aged 25-40 years in good health and CMV-seronegative. Both conserved end residues are part of each CDR3. The D gene is left open where the match is weak.

v_call	d_call	j_call	cdr3_nt	cdr3_aa
TRBV4-2	TRBD2	TRBJ2-3	TGTGCCAGCAGCCAAGAGGGGACTATCAGCACAGATACGCAGTATTTT	CASSQEGTISTDTQYF
TRBV28	TRBD1	TRBJ1-1	TGTGCCAGCAGTTCAACGGGACAGGGGGCGGCTGAAGCTTTCTTT	CASSSTGQGAAEAFF
TRBV6-4	TRBD2	TRBJ2-1	TGTGCCAGCAGTGACTCAGGGACTAGCGGGAAGCAGTTCTTC	CASSDSGTSGKQFF
TRBV5-1	TRBD1	TRBJ1-2	TGCGCCAGCAGCTCCGAGGCAGGGGGCGCAGACTATGGCTACACCTTC	CASSSEAGGADYGYTF
TRBV2	TRBD1	TRBJ2-2	TGTGCCAGCAGTGAGACAGGGTTCGCCGGGGAGCTGTTTTTT	CASSETGFAGELFF
TRBV5-1	.	TRBJ2-7	TGCGCCAGCAGCTTGGACTTCTCCTACGAGCAGTACTTC	CASSLDFSYEQYF
TRBV7-9	.	TRBJ1-3	TGTGCCAGCAGCCAACCGGGAGGGGCCTCACTCTCTGGAAACACCATATATTTT	CASSQPGGASLSGNTIYF
TRBV10-1	TRBD1	TRBJ1-1	TGCGCCAGCAGCACCGGGACAGGGGTTGCAACTTTCTTT	CASSTGTGVATFF
TRBV4-3	.	TRBJ2-7	TGCGCCAGCAGCCAAGGGGGGCACGCAGCCTACGAGCAGTACTTC	CASSQGGHAAYEQYF
TRBV25-1	TRBD2	TRBJ2-2	TGTGCCACTATACCGGGGGGGGGCGGAACCGGGGAGCTGTTTTTT	CATIPGGGGTGELFF
TRBV5-1	TRBD2	TRBJ2-1	TGCGCCAGCAGCGCGGGACTAGCGGGAGAAAACAATGAGCAGTTCTTC	CASSAGLAGENNEQFF
TRBV27	TRBD1	TRBJ1-5	TGTGCCAGCAGTCGACAGGGGGAGCCCCAGCATTTT	CASSRQGEPQHF
TRBV29-1	TRBD1	TRBJ2-7	TGCAGCGTTGAAGAGACCGGGACAGGGAACGAGCAGTACTTC	CSVEETGTGNEQYF
TRBV5-5	.	TRBJ1-5	TGTGCCAGCAGCTTGGAAGTTGAGGCAGCCCAGCATTTT	CASSLEVEAAQHF
TRBV2	TRBD1	TRBJ1-5	TGTGCCAGCAGTGATACAGGGGGCTTTCAGCCCCAGCATTTT	CASSDTGGFQPQHF
TRBV7-9	.	TRBJ2-1	TGTGCCAGCAGCTCTGTACTTGAGCAGTTCTTC	CASSSVLEQFF
TRBV28	.	TRBJ1-2	TGTGCCAGCAGCCTAAATAACTATGGCTACACCTTC	CASSLNNYGYTF
TRBV6-1	.	TRBJ1-2	TGTGCCAGCAGTAGGACACTTGTAACTAACTATGGCTACACCTTC	CASSRTLVTNYGYTF
TRBV11-3	TRBD2	TRBJ2-2	TGTGCCAGCAGCTCGGGGGGAACGAACACCGGGGAGCTGTTTTTT	CASSSGGTNTGELFF
TRBV5-8	TRBD1	TRBJ1-5	TGTGCCAGCAGCTTAGGCCGGGACAGGATCCAGCCCCAGCATTTT	CASSLGRDRIQPQHF
TRBV6-5	.	TRBJ1-1	TGTGCCAGCAGTTCCGACATAAACACTGAAGCTTTCTTT	CASSSDINTEAFF
TRBV2	.	TRBJ2-7	TGTGCCAGCAGGCCAAACCCACGGGACGGGAGTTACTACGAGCAGTACTTC	CASRPNPRDGSYYEQYF
TRBV4-3	.	TRBJ2-1	TGCGCCAGCAGCCCTGACACCGGCGGGTACAATGAGCAGTTCTTC	CASSPDTGGYNEQFF
TRBV7-3	TRBD1	TRBJ1-2	TGTGCCAGCAGCCCCCCCGGGACAGGGGTTAGTGGCTACACCTTC	CASSPPGTGVSGYTF
TRBV27	TRBD1	TRBJ2-7	TGTGCCAGCAGTTTGTTCCCCACAGGGGCCGACGAGCAGTACTTC	CASSLFPTGADEQYF
TRBV5-4	.	TRBJ2-3	TGTGCCAGCAGCTCCCACAGGGAGGGGTTGCCAGATACGCAGTATTTT	CASSSHREGLPDTQYF
TRBV5-1	TRBD1	TRBJ2-2	TGCGCCAGCAAATTGACAGGGGCGGACACCGGGGAGCTGTTTTTT	CASKLTGADTGELFF
TRBV7-9	TRBD2	TRBJ2-7	TGTGCCAGCAGCTCCCAGCGGGAGGGCCGAGGGAAGCAGTACTTC	CASSSQREGRGKQYF
TRBV7-8	TRBD2	TRBJ2-1	TGTGCCAGCGGCCGCCTCCGTGCGGGAGGGGATGAGCAGTTCTTC	CASGRLRAGGDEQFF
TRBV11-2	.	TRBJ1-1	TGTGCCAGCAGCTTAGTATTCGGTCGGAACACTGAAGCTTTCTTT	CASSLVFGRNTEAFF
TRBV5-6	TRBD1	TRBJ2-7	TGTGCCAGCAGCCGGAGGGCGGGACAGGGCTACGAGCAGTACTTC	CASSRRAGQGYEQYF
TRBV28	TRBD1	TRBJ2-7	TGTGCCAGCACCCTTACAGGGGAACCCTACGAGCAGTACTTC	CASTLTGEPYEQYF
TRBV5-1	.	TRBJ2-7	TGCGCCAGCAGCGCCCGGGGAAGTGGGTACGAGCAGTACTTC	CASSARGSGYEQYF
TRBV6-6	TRBD1	TRBJ2-7	TGTGCCAGCAGGGGAATCCTACAGGGGGCCTACGAGCAGTACTTC	CASRGILQGAYEQYF
TRBV5-1	TRBD2	TRBJ2-5	TGCGCCAGCAGCTCCCCGCCTAGCGGGAGTGGTCAAGAGACCCAGTACTTC	CASSSPPSGSGQETQYF
TRBV11-2	.	TRBJ1-5	TGTGCCAGCGGCACAGGTCCGCTGGATCCCCAGCATTTT	CASGTGPLDPQHF
TRBV30	TRBD1	TRBJ1-1	TGTGCCTGGAGCTTATCTCCCGGGACAGTGAACACTGAAGCTTTCTTT	CAWSLSPGTVNTEAFF
TRBV9	.	TRBJ2-7	TGTGCCAGCAGCGTAGAGGAGGGCTCGGGGGAGCAGTACTTC	CASSVEEGSGEQYF
TRBV4-2	TRBD1	TRBJ1-1	TGTGCCAGCAGCCCAGCAGACAGGGGGAACACTGAAGCTTTCTTT	CASSPADRGNTEAFF
TRBV2	TRBD1	TRBJ1-1	TGTGCCGGGTCGGACAGGCTCGCGAACACTGAAGCTTTCTTT	CAGSDRLANTEAFF
TRBV4-1	.	TRBJ1-1	TGCGCCAGCAGCCAAGTCGGCAGGGTCGAGACTGAAGCTTTCTTT	CASSQVGRVETEAFF